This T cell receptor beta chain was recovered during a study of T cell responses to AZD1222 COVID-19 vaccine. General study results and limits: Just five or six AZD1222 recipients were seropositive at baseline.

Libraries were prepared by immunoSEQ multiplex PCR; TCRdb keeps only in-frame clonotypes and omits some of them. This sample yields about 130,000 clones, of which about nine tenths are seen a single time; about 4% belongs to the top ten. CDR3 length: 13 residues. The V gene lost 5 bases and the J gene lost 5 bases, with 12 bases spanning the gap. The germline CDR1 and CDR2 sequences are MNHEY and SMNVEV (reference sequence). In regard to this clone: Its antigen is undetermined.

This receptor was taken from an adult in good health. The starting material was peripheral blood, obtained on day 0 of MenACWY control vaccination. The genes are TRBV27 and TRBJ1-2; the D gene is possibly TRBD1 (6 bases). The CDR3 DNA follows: TGTGCCAGCAGTCTGGGGGCGGCTTATGGCTACACCTTC. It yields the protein CASSLGAAYGYTF.